This T cell receptor (beta chain) was recovered during a study of somatic mutations in cytotoxic T cells in rheumatoid arthritis. Across the study: At nearly 100% purity, some V beta antibody-stained T-cell populations were flow-sorted, and these included V beta1+ cells that were sequenced for TCRB.

Comments on this clone: Its antigen is as yet unknown.

Trimming removed 10 bases at V and 5 bases at J, with 11 bases between. Per the germline V gene, CDR1 is WNHNN and CDR2 is SYGVQD (reference sequence). The CDR3 loop spans 11 amino acids. The repertoire was sequenced with immunoSEQ multiplex PCR; TCRdb's copy has only in-frame clones and lacks some. This repertoire shows 15,000 to 20,000 clones, about 81% found once; its top ten account for about 14%. Whole-study results and caveats: Patients with rheumatoid arthritis did not differ significantly from age-matched healthy controls in CD8+ T-cell clonality.

The chain recombines TRBV10-1 with TRBJ1-2; D gene unclear. The sequenced material came from CD8+ T cells sorted from blood. The clonotype originates from an adult with rheumatoid arthritis. The CDR3 nucleotides are TGCGCCACCCGATTGGTTTATGGCTACACCTTC. Its translation: CATRLVYGYTF.